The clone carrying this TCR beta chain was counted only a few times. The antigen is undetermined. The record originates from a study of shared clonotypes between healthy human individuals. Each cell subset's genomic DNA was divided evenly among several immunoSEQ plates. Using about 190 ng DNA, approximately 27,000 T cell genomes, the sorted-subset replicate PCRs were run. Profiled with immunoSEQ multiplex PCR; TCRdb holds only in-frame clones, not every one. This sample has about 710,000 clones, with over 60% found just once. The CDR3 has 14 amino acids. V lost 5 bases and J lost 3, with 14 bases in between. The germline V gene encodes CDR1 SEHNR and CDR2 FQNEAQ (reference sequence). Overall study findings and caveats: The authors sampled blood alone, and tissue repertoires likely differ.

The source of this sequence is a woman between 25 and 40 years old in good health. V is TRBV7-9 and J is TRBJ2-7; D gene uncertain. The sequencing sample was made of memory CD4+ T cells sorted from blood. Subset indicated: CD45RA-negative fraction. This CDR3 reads CASSGNERVYEQYF. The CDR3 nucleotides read TGTGCCAGCAGCGGGAACGAGAGAGTCTACGAGCAGTACTTC.